These T cell receptor beta chains were read from a single sample in a study of T cell clones after liver transplantation. Sequenced by immunoSEQ multiplex PCR; TCRdb stores in-frame clones only, minus some. The data show tens of thousands of clones, less than 90% seen once. Sequences were derived from CD4+ T cells from blood, sampled at the 22-month timepoint. These receptors all stem from a human patient who received a liver transplant. Among the T cells, some may be from the graft donor. CDR3s include the opening cysteine and the closing phenylalanine or tryptophan. D genes are given only for firm matches. Size is stated for part of the rows, as once, few or many counts, or as a class when the clone is expanded.

.	TRBJ2-7	TRBV7-2	.	TGTGCCAGCAGCTTAAGGCCCCAGGGGACCGTTTCTGAGCAGTACTTC	CASSLRPQGTVSEQYF
.	TRBJ1-5	TRBV7-9	.	TGTGCCAGCACCGCGGCGGGGGGGAATCAGCCCCAGCATTTT	CASTAAGGNQPQHF
.	TRBJ2-1	TRBV7-2	.	TGTGCCAGCAGCCCCCAAGGGACCGCCGGTGAGCAGTTCTTC	CASSPQGTAGEQFF
.	TRBJ1-5	TRBV29-1	TRBD1	TGCAGCGTATTCGGACAGGCGTGCGATGGGAATCAGCCCCAGCATTTT	CSVFGQACDGNQPQHF
once	TRBJ2-1	TRBV18	.	TGTGCCAGCTCACCACCGGAAGGGCTCCGGCATGAGCAGTTCTTC	CASSPPEGLRHEQFF
few	TRBJ2-7	TRBV28	TRBD1	TGTGCCAGCAGGAAGGGGACAGGAACCTACGAGCAGTACTTC	CASRKGTGTYEQYF
.	TRBJ2-6	TRBV18	.	TGTGCCAGCTCACGAGGGCCGGATCCCTCCGGGGCCAACGTCCTGACTTTC	CASSRGPDPSGANVLTF
.	TRBJ2-3	TRBV2	TRBD2	TGTGCCAGCATCCCGGGAGGGTTCACAGATACGCAGTATTTT	CASIPGGFTDTQYF
.	TRBJ1-4	TRBV19	.	TGTGCCAGTCGCAATGAAAAACTGTTTTTT	CASRNEKLFF
once	TRBJ2-3	TRBV13	TRBD2	TGTGCCAGCAGCTTATCTAGCGGGGGCCGAGGCACAGATACGCAGTATTTT	CASSLSSGGRGTDTQYF
.	TRBJ2-3	TRBV7-2	.	TGTGCCAGCAGCTTAATGGTCCGGGACAACCCGTATTTT	CASSLMVRDNPYF
.	TRBJ2-3	TRBV27	.	TGTGCCAGCAGTGCGGGTTTGAGGGCGGATACGCAGTATTTT	CASSAGLRADTQYF
.	TRBJ1-3	TRBV7-6	TRBD1	TGTGCCACGGGGACAGGGGATGGAAACACCATATATTTT	CATGTGDGNTIYF
.	TRBJ1-4	TRBV10-3	.	TGTGCCATCAGGGGGGCGGACAGTAATGAAAAACTGTTTTTT	CAIRGADSNEKLFF
few	TRBJ2-7	TRBV2	TRBD1	TGTGCCAGCAGACTGGGACAGCCCTCCTACGAGCAGTACTTC	CASRLGQPSYEQYF
.	TRBJ2-5	TRBV7-9	.	TGTGCCAGCAGACAGGGTTTAGAGACCCAGTACTTC	CASRQGLETQYF
.	TRBJ2-3	TRBV9	.	TGTGCCAGCAGCGTTCCCTTGGGGACGGCCCTATCTAGCACAGATACGCAGTATTTT	CASSVPLGTALSSTDTQYF
.	TRBJ2-2	TRBV11-2	TRBD2	TGTGCCAGCAGCTCTACTAGCGGGGCGAACACCGGGGAGCTGTTTTTT	CASSSTSGANTGELFF
.	TRBJ2-5	TRBV11-2	.	TGTGCCAGCACTGAACAAGAGACCCAGTACTTC	CASTEQETQYF
.	TRBJ2-5	TRBV7-2	TRBD1	TGTGCCAGCAGCCGCCGACAGGGTTTAGAGACCCAGTACTTC	CASSRRQGLETQYF
few	TRBJ2-7	TRBV28	.	TGTGCCAGCAGTCCATCCGGAGGACAGCCCTACGAGCAGTACTTC	CASSPSGGQPYEQYF
.	TRBJ2-1	TRBV14	.	TGTGCCAGCAGCCAAGGAAGCCCGCACAATGAGCAGTTCTTC	CASSQGSPHNEQFF
.	TRBJ2-7	TRBV9	.	TGTGCCAGCAGCGTAGAAGGGACCCCAGTTTACGAGCAGTACTTC	CASSVEGTPVYEQYF
.	TRBJ1-5	TRBV6-5	.	TGTGCCAGCACTCCCCCGGGTCCTGGCAATCAGCCCCAGCATTTT	CASTPPGPGNQPQHF